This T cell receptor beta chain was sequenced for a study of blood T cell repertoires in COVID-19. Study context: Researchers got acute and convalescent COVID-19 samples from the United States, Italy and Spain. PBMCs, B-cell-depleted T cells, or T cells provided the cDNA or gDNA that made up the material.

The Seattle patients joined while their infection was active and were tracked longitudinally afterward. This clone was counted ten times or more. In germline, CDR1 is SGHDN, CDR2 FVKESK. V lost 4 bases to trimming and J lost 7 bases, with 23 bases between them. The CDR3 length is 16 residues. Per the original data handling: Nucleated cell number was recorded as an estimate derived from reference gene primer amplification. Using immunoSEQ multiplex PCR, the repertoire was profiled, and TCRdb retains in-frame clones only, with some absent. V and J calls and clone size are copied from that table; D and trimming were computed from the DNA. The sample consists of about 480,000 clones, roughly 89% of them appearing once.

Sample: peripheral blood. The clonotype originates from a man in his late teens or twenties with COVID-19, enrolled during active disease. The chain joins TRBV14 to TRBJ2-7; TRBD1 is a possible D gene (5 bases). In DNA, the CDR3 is TGTGCCAGCAGCCCAGGGCCCATGCGGAGAGTGGGTGAGCAGTACTTC. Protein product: CASSPGPMRRVGEQYF.